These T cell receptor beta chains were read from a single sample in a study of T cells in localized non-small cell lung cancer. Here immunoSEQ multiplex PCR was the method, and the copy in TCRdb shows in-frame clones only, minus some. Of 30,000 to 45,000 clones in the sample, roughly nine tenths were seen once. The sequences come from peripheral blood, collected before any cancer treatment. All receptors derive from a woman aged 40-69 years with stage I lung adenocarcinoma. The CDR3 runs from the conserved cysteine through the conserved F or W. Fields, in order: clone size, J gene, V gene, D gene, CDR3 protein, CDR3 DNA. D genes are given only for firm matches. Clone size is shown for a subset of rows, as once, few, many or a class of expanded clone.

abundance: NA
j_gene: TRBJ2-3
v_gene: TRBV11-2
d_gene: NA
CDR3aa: CASSPWTSSTDTQYF
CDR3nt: TGTGCCAGCAGCCCGTGGACGTCTAGCACAGATACGCAGTATTTT

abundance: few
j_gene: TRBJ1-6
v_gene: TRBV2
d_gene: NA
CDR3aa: CASSEHPNSPLHF
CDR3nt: TGTGCCAGCAGTGAACATCCGAATTCACCCCTCCACTTT

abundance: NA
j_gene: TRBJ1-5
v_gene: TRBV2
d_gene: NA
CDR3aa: CASSVPPPGSGNQPQHF
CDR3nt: TGTGCCAGCAGTGTCCCTCCCCCGGGTAGTGGCAATCAGCCCCAGCATTTT

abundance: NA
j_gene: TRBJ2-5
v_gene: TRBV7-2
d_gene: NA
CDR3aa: CASSFQGSAETQYF
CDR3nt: TGTGCCAGCAGCTTCCAGGGGTCGGCGGAGACCCAGTACTTC

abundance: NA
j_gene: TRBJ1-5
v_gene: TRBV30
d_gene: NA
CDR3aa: CAWSDFSNQPQHF
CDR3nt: TGTGCCTGGAGTGACTTTAGCAATCAGCCCCAGCATTTT

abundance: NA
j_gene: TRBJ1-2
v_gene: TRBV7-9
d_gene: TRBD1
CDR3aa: CASSLSGQGAYGYTF
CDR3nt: TGTGCCAGCAGCTTATCCGGACAGGGGGCTTATGGCTACACCTTC

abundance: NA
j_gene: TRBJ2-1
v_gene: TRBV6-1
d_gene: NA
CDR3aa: CASTFRIGEANEQFF
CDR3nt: TGTGCCAGCACGTTTCGAATCGGAGAGGCCAATGAGCAGTTCTTC

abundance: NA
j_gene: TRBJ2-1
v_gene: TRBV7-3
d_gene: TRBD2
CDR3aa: CASGRGGLYNEQFF
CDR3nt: TGTGCCAGCGGCCGGGGGGGCCTCTACAATGAGCAGTTCTTC

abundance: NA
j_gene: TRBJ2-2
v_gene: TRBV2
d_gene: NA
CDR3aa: CASSATNGGGELFF
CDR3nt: TGTGCCAGCAGTGCCACTAATGGTGGCGGGGAGCTGTTTTTT

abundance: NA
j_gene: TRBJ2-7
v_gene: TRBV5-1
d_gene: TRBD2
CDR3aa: CASSLQGGGASEQYF
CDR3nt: TGCGCCAGCAGCTTGCAAGGCGGGGGGGCGTCGGAGCAGTACTTC